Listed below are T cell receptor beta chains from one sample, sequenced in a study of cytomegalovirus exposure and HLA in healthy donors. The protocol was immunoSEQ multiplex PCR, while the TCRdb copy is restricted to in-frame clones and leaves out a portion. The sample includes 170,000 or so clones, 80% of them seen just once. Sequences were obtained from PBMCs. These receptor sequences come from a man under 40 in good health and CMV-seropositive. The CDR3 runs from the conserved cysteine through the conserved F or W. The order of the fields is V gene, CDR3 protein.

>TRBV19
CASRNLAGQETQYF
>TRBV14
CASSRHIQGYEQYF
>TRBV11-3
CASSLGYRGNTGELFF
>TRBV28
CASSLPGQLFGYTF
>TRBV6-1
CASSGRNQPQHF
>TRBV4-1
CASSAGLAGVANEQFF
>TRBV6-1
CASKGSSLVNQPQHF
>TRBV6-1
CASSDDGDRGSHEQYF
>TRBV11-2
CASSLGTVSSGNTIYF
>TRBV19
CASSHFSGVPNSPLHF
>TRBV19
CASSMRFGTGSADTQYF
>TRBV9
CASSTGVNGSPLHF
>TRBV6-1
CASSGRDSIQETQYF
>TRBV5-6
CASRQTGGRTEAFF
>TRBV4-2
CASSQDALEFQETQYF
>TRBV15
CATSRDLPGLAGGSGELFF
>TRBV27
CASSSRLAGRTDTQYF
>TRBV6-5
CASSQVGQGAYEQYF
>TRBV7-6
CASSRNSGGKTDTQYF
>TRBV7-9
CASSPRTGVGELFF
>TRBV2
CASSVLTDTQYF
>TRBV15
CATSRDRGGGSTAYF
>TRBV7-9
CASSSQGSGSISSTDTQYF
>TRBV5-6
CASSARDSSYEQYF
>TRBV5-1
CASSGPGTEYGYTF
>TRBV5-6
CASSLPGLASGELFF
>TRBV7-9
CSSSFSIRAPTDTQYF
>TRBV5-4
CAGSLGQQETQYF
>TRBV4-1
CASSQVLTAIQDEAFF
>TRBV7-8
CASSPTGTETYNEQFF
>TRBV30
CASGQGNIQYF
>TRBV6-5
CASSYYPGIGEKLFF
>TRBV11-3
CASSVLGGNEKLFF
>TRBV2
CASRSSDRVGETQYF
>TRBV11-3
CASSPLMGQMNTEAFF
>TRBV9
CASSVGSSDTDTQYF
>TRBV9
CASSVGGGERGPHF
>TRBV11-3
CASSLSAGFGYTF
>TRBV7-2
CASSSTGAGADTQYF
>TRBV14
CASSQDPGTDTQYF
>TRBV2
CASRPEWASGSYEQYF